These T cell receptor beta chains were read from a single sample in a study of shared clonotypes between healthy human individuals. The assay was immunoSEQ multiplex PCR, and TCRdb's table has in-frame clones only and misses some. This sample has roughly 500,000 clones, with around 74% found just once. The sequencing sample was made of PBMCs. The source is a woman aged 35 to 49 in good health. Some clones in this sample may be carry-over from other donors' samples. Both conserved end residues are part of each CDR3. The D gene is left open where the match is weak. Expanded clones get a size class; other rows say once, few or many, or leave the size out.

TRBV28,TRBJ2-7,TRBD2,.,TGTGCCAGCAGGCCGAGGACTAGCGGGAGGAACCACGAGCAGTACTTC,CASRPRTSGRNHEQYF
TRBV19,TRBJ2-7,TRBD2,.,TGTGCCAGTAGTATAGGAAGCGGGAGGTTCTACGAGCAGTACTTC,CASSIGSGRFYEQYF
TRBV11-3,TRBJ2-5,.,.,TGTGCCAGCAGCTCACGGTTTCAAGAGACCCAGTACTTC,CASSSRFQETQYF
TRBV14,TRBJ1-4,.,.,TGTGCCAGCAGCCAAGCAGGGGCGCGTCTGTTTTTT,CASSQAGARLFF
TRBV28,TRBJ2-1,.,once,TGTGCCAGCACCCAAACCTTAGCAAATGAGCAGTTCTTC,CASTQTLANEQFF
TRBV9,TRBJ2-7,TRBD1,once,TGTGCCAGCAGCGCTGGGACAGGGTACTACGAGCAGTACTTC,CASSAGTGYYEQYF
TRBV12-5,TRBJ2-3,.,.,TGTGCTAGTGGTTTGGGACTAGCAGATACGCAGTATTTT,CASGLGLADTQYF
TRBV10-3,TRBJ1-2,.,.,TGTGCCATCAGTGAGTCTGTGGGGATAAACTATGGCTACACCTTC,CAISESVGINYGYTF
TRBV7-3,TRBJ2-3,.,.,TGTGCCAGCAGCCCCCTGGGGGGTACAGATACGCAGTATTTT,CASSPLGGTDTQYF
TRBV2,TRBJ1-2,.,.,TGTGCCAGCAGTGAATTGCCAGGGCCAATCGGCTACACCTTC,CASSELPGPIGYTF
TRBV9,TRBJ2-3,.,.,TGTGCCAGCAGCGTAGCTGCGGTAGCCGGCACAGATACGCAGTATTTT,CASSVAAVAGTDTQYF
TRBV4-2,TRBJ2-4,.,once,TGTGCCAGCAGCCAGGGATTAGGGTCAAACATTCAGTACTTC,CASSQGLGSNIQYF
TRBV5-1,TRBJ2-3,.,few,TGCGCCAGCTTCCGTGGAGCGGCAAGCACAGATACGCAGTATTTT,CASFRGAASTDTQYF
TRBV7-2,TRBJ2-6,.,.,TGTGCCAGCAGCTTAGTTGTGGCAGGACACGTCCTGACTTTC,CASSLVVAGHVLTF
TRBV18,TRBJ1-1,TRBD1,.,TGTGCCAGCTCACCTCGTGGGACAGGGGACGGCACTGAAGCTTTCTTT,CASSPRGTGDGTEAFF
TRBV18,TRBJ2-7,.,few,TGTGCCAGCTCACCCCCGAGCTCCTACGAGCAGTACTTC,CASSPPSSYEQYF
TRBV6-5,TRBJ1-1,TRBD1,.,TGTGCCAGCAGTACCTGGACAGGGGGATACACTGAAGCTTTCTTT,CASSTWTGGYTEAFF
TRBV2,TRBJ2-5,TRBD1,.,TGTGCCAGGGGACAGACAGAAGAGACCCAGTACTTC,CARGQTEETQYF
TRBV30,TRBJ1-1,.,.,TGTGCCTGGAGTCCGGGTGGCACTGAAGCTTTCTTT,CAWSPGGTEAFF
TRBV4-3,TRBJ1-1,.,many,TGCGCCAGCAGCCGGCACCGCATGAACACTGAAGCTTTCTTT,CASSRHRMNTEAFF
TRBV5-1,TRBJ1-5,.,.,TGCGCCAGCAGCTTGGAACCAGGGGATGGCAATCAGCCCCAGCATTTT,CASSLEPGDGNQPQHF
TRBV9,TRBJ2-3,TRBD2,few,TGTGCCAGCAGCGTATCCCTAGCGGATCGCACAGATACGCAGTATTTT,CASSVSLADRTDTQYF
TRBV7-2,TRBJ2-7,TRBD2,.,TGTGCCAGCAGCTTAAGGCGGGAGAACGAGCAGTACTTC,CASSLRRENEQYF
TRBV11-2,TRBJ2-5,TRBD1,.,TGTGCCAGCAGTCCGACGCCCACCGGGACAGTCCTTGAGGAGACCCAGTACTTC,CASSPTPTGTVLEETQYF
TRBV29-1,TRBJ1-1,.,few,TGCAGCGTAACTCTGGGAGGGAACACTGAAGCTTTCTTT,CSVTLGGNTEAFF
TRBV6-5,TRBJ1-6,TRBD1,.,TGTGCCAGCAGTTGGAGGACGGGGACAGAGGTTTCACCCCTCCACTTT,CASSWRTGTEVSPLHF
TRBV11-3,TRBJ2-1,TRBD2,many,TGTGCCAGCAGCTTAAAGGGACTAGCGGGAGTCAATGAGCAGTTCTTC,CASSLKGLAGVNEQFF
TRBV7-7,TRBJ2-3,TRBD2,.,TGTGCCAGCAGCCCCCTATCTAGCGGGAGCACAGATACGCAGTATTTT,CASSPLSSGSTDTQYF
TRBV6-4,TRBJ2-3,TRBD1,once,TGTGCCAGCAGTGAACAGGGGTTGACAGATACGCAGTATTTT,CASSEQGLTDTQYF
TRBV27,TRBJ2-2,.,many,TGTGCCACCTCCCGGGACAACGGCTTCGCCGGGGAGCTGTTTTTT,CATSRDNGFAGELFF
TRBV2,TRBJ2-1,.,many,TGTGCCAGCAGCGACAAAGAGTTCGACAATGAGCAGTTCTTC,CASSDKEFDNEQFF
TRBV28,TRBJ2-5,.,.,TGTGCCAGCAGTTTATCAAGGGTTCAAGAGACCCAGTACTTC,CASSLSRVQETQYF
TRBV5-8,TRBJ2-7,.,few,TGTGCCAGCAGCTTGGACGGCTCGGGACCAACCTACGAGCAGTACTTC,CASSLDGSGPTYEQYF
TRBV4-2,TRBJ1-3,.,.,TGTGCCAGCAGCCAAGAGTTTGGGTCCTCTGGAAACACCATATATTTT,CASSQEFGSSGNTIYF
TRBV25-1,TRBJ2-7,TRBD1,.,TGTGCCAGCAGTGACACCCGGGGACAGGGAATTTACGAGCAGTACTTC,CASSDTRGQGIYEQYF
TRBV7-9,TRBJ1-1,TRBD1,.,TGTGCCAGCAGCCTCCCCGGGACAGTAACTGAAGCTTTCTTT,CASSLPGTVTEAFF
TRBV6-4,TRBJ2-2,TRBD2,.,TGTGCCAGCAGTGACAGACTAGCGTCCGGGGAGCTGTTTTTT,CASSDRLASGELFF
TRBV18,TRBJ2-1,TRBD1,once,TGTGCCAGCTCACCCGGGACAGGTACCTACAATGAGCAGTTCTTC,CASSPGTGTYNEQFF
TRBV18,TRBJ2-3,.,.,TGTGCCAGCTCACCACGGGATACGCAGTATTTT,CASSPRDTQYF
TRBV18,TRBJ2-7,TRBD1,.,TGTGCCAGCTCACACAAAGACAGGGTCTCCTACGAGCAGTACTTC,CASSHKDRVSYEQYF
TRBV27,TRBJ2-3,.,.,TGTGCCAGCAGTTTCACCGCTAGCACAGATACGCAGTATTTT,CASSFTASTDTQYF
TRBV21-1,TRBJ2-4,.,.,TGTGCCAGCAGCATCGGATTAGCCAAAAACATTCAGTACTTC,CASSIGLAKNIQYF
TRBV10-3,TRBJ2-3,TRBD1,.,TGTGCCATCAGTGAGCGGGCTAGCGGACAGGGGGATACGCAGTATTTT,CAISERASGQGDTQYF
TRBV5-1,TRBJ2-7,.,once,TGCGCCAGCAGCTTGGGCTCAGGGCTCCGGGAGCAGTACTTC,CASSLGSGLREQYF
TRBV7-9,TRBJ1-1,.,.,TGTGCCAGCAGCTCCCCAAGTAACACTGAAGCTTTCTTT,CASSSPSNTEAFF
TRBV4-1,TRBJ2-1,.,.,TGCGCCAGCAGCCGCGGGACCCCTTCCGATGAGCAGTTCTTC,CASSRGTPSDEQFF
TRBV27,TRBJ2-1,TRBD2,.,TGTGCCAGCAGTTCCCCGGGACTAGCGGGAGGTGTGGAGCAGTTCTTC,CASSSPGLAGGVEQFF
TRBV7-9,TRBJ1-1,.,.,TGTGCCAGCAGCCCCTCTACTGGTTTGGACACTGAAGCTTTCTTT,CASSPSTGLDTEAFF
TRBV30,TRBJ1-6,TRBD1,.,TGTGCCTGGAGGACAGGGGTAGGATCACCCCTCCACTTT,CAWRTGVGSPLHF
TRBV5-1,TRBJ2-2,TRBD1,many,TGCGCCAGCAGCTTTAATGGACAGGGGAACACCGGGGAGCTGTTTTTT,CASSFNGQGNTGELFF
TRBV6-5,TRBJ2-5,TRBD2,.,TGTGCCAGCAGTTACTCGGACTTGGTCGGGGGGCAGTACTTC,CASSYSDLVGGQYF
TRBV11-3,TRBJ2-7,TRBD1,.,TGTGCCAGCAATCCGGGACAGGGGCCTGATTGTGGCTCCTACGAGCAGTACTTC,CASNPGQGPDCGSYEQYF
TRBV7-2,TRBJ2-1,.,.,TGTGCCAGCAGCTTAGTCGTTTTAAATGAGCAGTTCTTC,CASSLVVLNEQFF
TRBV2,TRBJ2-1,.,.,TGTGCCAGCAGTGATAAGATGGGGGGGCCGATAGTGACATATGGGCAGTTCTTC,CASSDKMGGPIVTYGQFF